Below are 9 T cell receptor beta chains sequenced from a single sample in a study of PD-L1 blockade in urothelial cancer. Data came from immunoSEQ multiplex PCR; TCRdb stores just in-frame clones and leaves some out. The sample lists 60,000 or so clones, about four fifths seen once, with 4% to 5% in the top ten. The starting material was PBMCs, obtained around atezolizumab (anti-PD-L1) treatment. The origin of the receptors is a man aged 65-85 years with urothelial cancer.

The chain recombines TRBV5-5 with TRBJ1-3; the match to TRBD1 covers 8 bases. Looked up from germline, CDR1 is SGHKS and CDR2 is YYEKEE (reference sequence). Trimming removed 4 bases from V and 2 bases from J; junction bases left unmatched: 11. The CDR3 runs to 17 residues. CDR3 coding DNA: TGTGCCAGCAGCCGTTATGTCCAGGGGGCGGCTGGAAACACCATATATTTT. This codes for CASSRYVQGAAGNTIYF.

The rearrangement links TRBV27 to TRBJ1-1, with TRBD1 as a possible D gene (6 bases). Germline loops: CDR1 MNHEY, CDR2 SMNVEV (reference sequence). V lost 7 bases to trimming and J lost 0 bases, with 9 bases between them. The CDR3 length is 13 residues. CDR3 nucleotide sequence: TGTGCCAGCATCGACAGGATGAACACTGAAGCTTTCTTT. Translated, it gives CASIDRMNTEAFF.

CDR3 sequence reads: CASSRMGTGGEKLFF. CDR3 bases: TGTGCCAGCAGTCGCATGGGGACAGGGGGAGAAAAACTGTTTTTT. The chain uses TRBV2 and TRBJ1-4, with 11 positions matching TRBD1. The CDR3 has 15 amino acids. CDR1 is SNHLY and CDR2 is FYNNEI in the germline V gene. The ends lost 5 bases at V and 8 bases at J; junction bases unmatched: 7.

This chain uses TRBV19 with TRBJ2-3; 9 positions match TRBD2. The V and J ends lost 5 bases and 1 base, in that order; junction bases with no gene match: 7. CDR1 is LNHDA, CDR2 SQIVND, per germline (reference sequence). The CDR3 loop spans 16 amino acids. In DNA form, the CDR3 reads TGTGCCAGTAGTCTCTTAGCGGGAGTGGGCACAGATACGCAGTATTTT. This codes for CASSLLAGVGTDTQYF. Based on the CDR3 plus reference TRBV19 and TRBJ2-3, the full variable domain is DGGITQSPKYLFRKEGQNVTLSCEQNLNHDAMYWYRQDPGQGLRLIYYSQIVNDFQKGDIAEGYSVSREKKESFPLTVTSAQKNPTAFYLCASSLLAGVGTDTQYFGPGTRLTVL.

This clone was seen at least ten times. The chain links TRBV14 to TRBJ1-1; D remains ambiguous. Germline V CDR1 and CDR2: SGHDN, FVKESK. V dropped 4 bases and J dropped 0 bases, with 9 bases sitting between them. The CDR3 is 14 residues long. The CDR3 DNA follows: TGTGCCAGCAGCCGGACTATAATGAACACTGAAGCTTTCTTT. Translated: CASSRTIMNTEAFF.

Concerning this clone itself: One end of the junction is discordant with germline, which a read error may explain. This chain links TRBV7-7 with TRBJ2-1; TRBD2 agrees at 11 bases. This CDR3 contains 17 residues. Germline V lookup: CDR1 SSHAT, CDR2 FNYEAQ (reference sequence). The CDR3 nucleotides read TGTGCTAGCAGCCCCCTCCCCCGGACTAGCGGGCACAATGAGCAGTTCTTC. Its translation is CASSPLPRTSGHNEQFF. The full variable domain, completed using reference TRBV7-7 and TRBJ2-1, is GAGVSQSPRYKVTKRGQDVTLRCDPISSHATLYWYQQALGQGPEFLTYFNYEAQPDKSGLPSDRFSAERPEGSISTLTIQRTEQRDSAMYRCASSPLPRTSGHNEQFFGPGTRLTVL.

This clone was detected once. This specimen includes other DNA sequences encoding the same CDR3. The rearrangement joins TRBV27 to TRBJ2-1; 7 bases are a match to TRBD2. The V gene's germline CDR1 is MNHEY and CDR2 SMNVEV (reference sequence). This CDR3 has 13 residues. Trimming at V came to 2 bases and at J to 7 bases, leaving 2 bases not matched to a gene. CDR3: CASSLVGGNEQFF. CDR3 sequence (DNA): TGTGCCAGCAGTTTAGTGGGAGGGAATGAGCAGTTCTTC.

The chain employs TRBV10-2 and TRBJ1-5, with 9 bases aligning to TRBD1. The CDR3 sequence is 18 residues long. V lost 0 bases, J lost 7 bases, and 13 bases stayed unmatched. Germline lookup yields CDR1 WSHSY and CDR2 SAAADI. In nucleotides, the CDR3 is TGCGCCAGCAGTGAGTCGCCGGGGACAGGGAGACCGAGCCAGCCCCAGCATTTT. Its translation: CASSESPGTGRPSQPQHF.

The chain combines TRBV27 with TRBJ1-5, with D hard to call. With 5 bases removed from V and 3 bases from J, the gap between germline ends came to 8 bases. Germline-derived CDR1 and CDR2 are MNHEY and SMNVEV (reference sequence). CDR3 length: 13 amino acids. CDR3 residues: CASSKSFNQPQHF. The CDR3 coding sequence is TGTGCCAGCAGTAAGAGCTTCAATCAGCCCCAGCATTTT.